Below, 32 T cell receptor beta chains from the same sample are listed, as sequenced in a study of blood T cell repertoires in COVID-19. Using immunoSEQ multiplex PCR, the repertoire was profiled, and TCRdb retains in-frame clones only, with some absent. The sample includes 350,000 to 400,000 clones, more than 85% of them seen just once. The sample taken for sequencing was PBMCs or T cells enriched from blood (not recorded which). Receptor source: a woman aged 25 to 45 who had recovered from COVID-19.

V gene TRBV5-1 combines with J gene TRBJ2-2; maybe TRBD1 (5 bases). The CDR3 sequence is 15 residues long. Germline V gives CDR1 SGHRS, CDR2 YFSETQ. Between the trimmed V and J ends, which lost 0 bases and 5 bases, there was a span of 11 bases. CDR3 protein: CASSLAVRGTGELFF. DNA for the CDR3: TGCGCCAGCAGCTTGGCAGTTAGGGGAACCGGGGAGCTGTTTTTT.

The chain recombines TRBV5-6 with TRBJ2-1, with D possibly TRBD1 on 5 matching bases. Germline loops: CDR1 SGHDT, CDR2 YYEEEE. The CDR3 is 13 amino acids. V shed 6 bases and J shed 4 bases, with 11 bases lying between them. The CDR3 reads CASTRTGYNEQFF. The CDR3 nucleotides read TGTGCCAGCACCCGAACAGGTTACAATGAGCAGTTCTTC. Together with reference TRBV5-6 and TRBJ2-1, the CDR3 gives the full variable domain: DAGVTQSPTHLIKTRGQQVTLRCSPKSGHDTVSWYQQALGQGPQFIFQYYEEEERQRGNFPDRFSGHQFPNYSSELNVNALLLGDSALYLCASTRTGYNEQFFGPGTRLTVL.

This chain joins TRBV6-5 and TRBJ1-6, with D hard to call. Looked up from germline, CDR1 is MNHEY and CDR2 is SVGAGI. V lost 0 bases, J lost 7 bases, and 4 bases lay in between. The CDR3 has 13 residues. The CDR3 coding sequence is TGTGCCAGCAGTTACTCCCTCAATTCACCCCTCCACTTT. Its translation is CASSYSLNSPLHF.

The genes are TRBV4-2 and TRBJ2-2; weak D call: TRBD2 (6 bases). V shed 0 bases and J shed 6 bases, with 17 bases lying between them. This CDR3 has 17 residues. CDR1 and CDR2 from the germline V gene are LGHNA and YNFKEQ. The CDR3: CASSQDAGFKYSGELFF. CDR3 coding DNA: TGTGCCAGCAGCCAAGATGCGGGATTTAAGTATTCCGGGGAGCTGTTTTTT.

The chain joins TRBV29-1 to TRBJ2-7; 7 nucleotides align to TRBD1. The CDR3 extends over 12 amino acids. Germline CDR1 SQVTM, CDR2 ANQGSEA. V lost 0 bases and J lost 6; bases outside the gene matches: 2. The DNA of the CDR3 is TGCAGCGTTGAAGAAGGGGGCGTCGAGCAGTACTTC. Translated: CSVEEGGVEQYF.

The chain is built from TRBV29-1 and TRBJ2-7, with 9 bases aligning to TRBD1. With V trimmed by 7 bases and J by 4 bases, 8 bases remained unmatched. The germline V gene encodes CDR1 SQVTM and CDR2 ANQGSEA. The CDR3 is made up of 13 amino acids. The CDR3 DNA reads TGCAGCGCAACCGGGACAGGGAGTTACGAGCAGTACTTC. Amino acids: CSATGTGSYEQYF.

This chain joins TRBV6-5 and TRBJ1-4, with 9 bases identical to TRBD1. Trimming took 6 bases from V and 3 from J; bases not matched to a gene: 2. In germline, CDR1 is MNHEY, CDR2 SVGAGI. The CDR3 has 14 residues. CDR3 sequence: CASRDRGANEKLFF. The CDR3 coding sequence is TGTGCCAGCAGGGACAGGGGAGCTAATGAAAAACTGTTTTTT.

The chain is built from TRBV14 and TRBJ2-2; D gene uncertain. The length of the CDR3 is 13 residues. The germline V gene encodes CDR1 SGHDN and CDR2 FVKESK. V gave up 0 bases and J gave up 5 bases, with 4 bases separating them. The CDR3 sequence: CASSQDLTGELFF. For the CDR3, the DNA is TGTGCCAGCAGCCAAGATTTAACCGGGGAGCTGTTTTTT.

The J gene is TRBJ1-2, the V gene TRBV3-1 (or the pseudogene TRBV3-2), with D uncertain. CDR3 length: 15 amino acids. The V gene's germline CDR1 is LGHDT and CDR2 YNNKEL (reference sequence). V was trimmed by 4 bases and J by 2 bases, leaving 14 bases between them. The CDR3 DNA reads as TGTGCCAGCAGCCGTTCTGAAGGTAGCAACTATGGCTACACCTTC. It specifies CASSRSEGSNYGYTF.

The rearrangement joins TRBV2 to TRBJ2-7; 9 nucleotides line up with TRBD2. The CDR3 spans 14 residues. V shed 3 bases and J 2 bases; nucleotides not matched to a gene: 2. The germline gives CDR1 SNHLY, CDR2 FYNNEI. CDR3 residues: CASSEGGGAYEQYF. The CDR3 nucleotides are TGTGCCAGCAGTGAGGGCGGGGGGGCCTACGAGCAGTACTTC.

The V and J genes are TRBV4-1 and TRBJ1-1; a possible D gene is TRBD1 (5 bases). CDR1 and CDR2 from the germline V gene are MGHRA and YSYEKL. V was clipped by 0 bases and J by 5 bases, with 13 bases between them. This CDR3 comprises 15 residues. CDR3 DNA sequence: TGCGCCAGCAGCCAAGAGGGGAGGGGCAATACTGAAGCTTTCTTT. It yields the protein CASSQEGRGNTEAFF.

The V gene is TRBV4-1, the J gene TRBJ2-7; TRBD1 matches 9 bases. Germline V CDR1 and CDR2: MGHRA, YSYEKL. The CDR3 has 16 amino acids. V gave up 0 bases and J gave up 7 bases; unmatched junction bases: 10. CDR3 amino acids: CASSQEKGQGLREQYF. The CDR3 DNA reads TGCGCCAGCAGCCAAGAGAAAGGACAGGGGTTGAGGGAGCAGTACTTC.

The CDR3, as DNA: TGTGCCAGCTCACCCTTGGACAGAGCACCCCTCCACTTT. Its translation: CASSPLDRAPLHF. J is TRBJ1-6 and V is TRBV18; the D gene is possibly TRBD1 (6 bases). The germline V gene encodes CDR1 KGHSH and CDR2 LQKENI. V lost 3 bases, J lost 11 bases, and 11 bases lay in between. The CDR3 is made up of 13 amino acids.

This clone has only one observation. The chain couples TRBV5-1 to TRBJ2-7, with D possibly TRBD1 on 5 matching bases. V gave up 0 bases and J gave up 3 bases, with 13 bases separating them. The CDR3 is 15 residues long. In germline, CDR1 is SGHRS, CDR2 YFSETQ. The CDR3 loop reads CASSLETAGYYEQYF. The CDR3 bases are TGCGCCAGCAGCTTGGAGACAGCCGGCTACTACGAGCAGTACTTC.

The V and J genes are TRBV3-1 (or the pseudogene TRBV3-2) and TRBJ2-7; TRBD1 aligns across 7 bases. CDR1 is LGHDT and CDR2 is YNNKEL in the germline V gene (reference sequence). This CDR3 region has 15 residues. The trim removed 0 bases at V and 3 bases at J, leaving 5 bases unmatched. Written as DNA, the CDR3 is TGTGCCAGCAGCCAAGATAACAGGGGTGTCTACGAGCAGTACTTC. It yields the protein CASSQDNRGVYEQYF.

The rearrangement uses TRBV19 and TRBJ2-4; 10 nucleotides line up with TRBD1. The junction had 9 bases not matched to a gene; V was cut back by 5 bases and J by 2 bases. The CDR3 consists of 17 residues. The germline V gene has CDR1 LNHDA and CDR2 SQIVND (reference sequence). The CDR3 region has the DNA TGTGCCAGTAGTGGTCAGACAGGGGGCTTTTCCAAAAACATTCAGTACTTC. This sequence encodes CASSGQTGGFSKNIQYF.

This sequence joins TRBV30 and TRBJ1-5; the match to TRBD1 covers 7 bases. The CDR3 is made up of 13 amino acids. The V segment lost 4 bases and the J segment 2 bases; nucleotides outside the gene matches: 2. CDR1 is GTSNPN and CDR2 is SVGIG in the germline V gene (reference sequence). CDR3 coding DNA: TGTGCCTGGAAGGGGGCAGGCAATCAGCCCCAGCATTTT. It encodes CAWKGAGNQPQHF.

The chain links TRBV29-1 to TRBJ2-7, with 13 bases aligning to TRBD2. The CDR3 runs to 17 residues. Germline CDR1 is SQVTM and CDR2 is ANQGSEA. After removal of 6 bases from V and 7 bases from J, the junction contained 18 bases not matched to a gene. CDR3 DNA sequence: TGCAGCGTCTTTGGGACTAGCGGGGAAAGCTCCCAAGTGGAGCAGTACTTC. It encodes CSVFGTSGESSQVEQYF.

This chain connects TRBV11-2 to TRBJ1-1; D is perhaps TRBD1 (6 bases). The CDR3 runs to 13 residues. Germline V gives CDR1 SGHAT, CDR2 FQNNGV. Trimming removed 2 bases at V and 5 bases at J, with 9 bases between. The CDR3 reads CASSLSTGTEAFF. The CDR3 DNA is TGTGCCAGCAGCTTATCAACAGGGACTGAAGCTTTCTTT.

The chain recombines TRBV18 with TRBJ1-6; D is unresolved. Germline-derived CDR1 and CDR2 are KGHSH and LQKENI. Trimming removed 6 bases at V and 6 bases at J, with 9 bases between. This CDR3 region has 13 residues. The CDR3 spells CASSESGNSPLHF. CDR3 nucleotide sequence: TGTGCCAGCTCTGAGAGTGGTAATTCACCCCTCCACTTT.

CDR3 protein: CASSLGQGGSPLHF. For the CDR3, the DNA is TGTGCCAGCAGCTTGGGGCAGGGAGGCTCACCCCTCCACTTT. The rearrangement links TRBV5-5 to TRBJ1-6; possible D gene TRBD1, 5 bases. CDR1 is SGHKS and CDR2 is YYEKEE in the germline V gene (reference sequence). This CDR3 is 14 amino acids long. Trimming left V 0 bases short and J 10 bases short, with 11 bases between.

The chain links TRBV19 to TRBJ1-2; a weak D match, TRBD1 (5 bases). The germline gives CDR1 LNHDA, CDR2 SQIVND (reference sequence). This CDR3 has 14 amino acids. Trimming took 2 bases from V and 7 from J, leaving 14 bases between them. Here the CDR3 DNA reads TGTGCCAGTAGTATAAAGGATGGAGGGGCTGGCTACACCTTC. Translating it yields CASSIKDGGAGYTF.

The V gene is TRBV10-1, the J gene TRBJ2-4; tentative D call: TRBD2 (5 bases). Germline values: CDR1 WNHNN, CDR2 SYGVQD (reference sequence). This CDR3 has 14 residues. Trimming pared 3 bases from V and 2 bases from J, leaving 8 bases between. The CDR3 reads CASSDGGTKNIQYF. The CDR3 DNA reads TGCGCCAGCAGTGATGGAGGAACCAAAAACATTCAGTACTTC.

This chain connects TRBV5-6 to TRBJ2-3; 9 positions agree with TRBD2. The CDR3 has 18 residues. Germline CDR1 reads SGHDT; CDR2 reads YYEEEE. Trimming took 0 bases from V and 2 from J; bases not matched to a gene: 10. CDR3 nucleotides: TGTGCCAGCAGCTTGGTATATCAGCCTAGCGGGGCCACAGATACGCAGTATTTT. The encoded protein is CASSLVYQPSGATDTQYF. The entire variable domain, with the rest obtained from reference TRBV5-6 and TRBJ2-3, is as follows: DAGVTQSPTHLIKTRGQQVTLRCSPKSGHDTVSWYQQALGQGPQFIFQYYEEEERQRGNFPDRFSGHQFPNYSSELNVNALLLGDSALYLCASSLVYQPSGATDTQYFGPGTRLTVL.

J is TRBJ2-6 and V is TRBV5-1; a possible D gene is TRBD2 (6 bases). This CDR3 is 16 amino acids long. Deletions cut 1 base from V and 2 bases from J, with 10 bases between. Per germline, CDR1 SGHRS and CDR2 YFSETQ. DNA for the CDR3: TGCGCCAGCAGCTTGAGGACGGGGGCTGGGGCCAACGTCCTGACTTTC. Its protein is CASSLRTGAGANVLTF.

The CDR3 loop reads CAISESEASGGHGAFF. CDR3 in DNA: TGTGCCATCAGTGAGTCGGAGGCTAGCGGGGGCCATGGGGCGTTCTTC. The V and J genes are TRBV10-3 and TRBJ2-1; 10 bases agree with TRBD2. V was clipped by 0 bases and J by 15 bases; unmatched bases: 14. This CDR3 is 16 amino acids long. CDR1 is ENHRY, CDR2 SYGVKD, per germline.

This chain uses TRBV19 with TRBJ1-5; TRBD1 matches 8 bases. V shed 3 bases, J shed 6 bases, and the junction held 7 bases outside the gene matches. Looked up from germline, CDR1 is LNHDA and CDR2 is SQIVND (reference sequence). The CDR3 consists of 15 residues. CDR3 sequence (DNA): TGTGCCAGTAGTATTACAACAGGGGGAAGTCAGCCCCAGCATTTT. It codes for CASSITTGGSQPQHF.

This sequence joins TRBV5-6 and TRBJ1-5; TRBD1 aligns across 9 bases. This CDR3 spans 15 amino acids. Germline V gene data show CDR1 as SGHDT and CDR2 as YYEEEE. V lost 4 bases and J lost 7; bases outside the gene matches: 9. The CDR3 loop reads CASSQRTGAGQPQHF. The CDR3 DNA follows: TGTGCCAGCAGCCAGCGGACAGGGGCCGGACAGCCCCAGCATTTT.

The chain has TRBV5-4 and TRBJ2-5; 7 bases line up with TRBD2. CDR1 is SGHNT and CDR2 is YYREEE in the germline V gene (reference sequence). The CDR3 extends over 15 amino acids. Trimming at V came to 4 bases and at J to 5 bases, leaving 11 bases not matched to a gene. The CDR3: CASSTGLVEGETQYF. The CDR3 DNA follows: TGTGCCAGCAGCACTGGACTAGTGGAGGGGGAGACCCAGTACTTC.

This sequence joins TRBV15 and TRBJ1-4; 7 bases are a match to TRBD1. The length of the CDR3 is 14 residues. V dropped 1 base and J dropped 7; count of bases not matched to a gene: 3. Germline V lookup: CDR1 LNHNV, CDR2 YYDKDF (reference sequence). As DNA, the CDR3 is TGTGCCACCAGCAGAGGACAGGGAGGTGAAAAACTGTTTTTT. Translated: CATSRGQGGEKLFF.

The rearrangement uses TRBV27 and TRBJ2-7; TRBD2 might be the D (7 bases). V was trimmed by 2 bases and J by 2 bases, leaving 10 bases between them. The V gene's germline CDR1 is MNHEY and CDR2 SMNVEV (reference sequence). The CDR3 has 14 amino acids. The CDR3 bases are TGTGCCAGCAGTTTAGGGGGGGCTCCCTACGAGCAGTACTTC. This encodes CASSLGGAPYEQYF.

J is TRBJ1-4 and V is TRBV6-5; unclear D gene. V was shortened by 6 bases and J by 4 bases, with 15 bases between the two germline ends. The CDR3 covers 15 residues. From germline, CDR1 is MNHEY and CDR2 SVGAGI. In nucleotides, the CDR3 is TGTGCCAGCAGACTCGAGGGATGGCTTAATGAAAAACTGTTTTTT. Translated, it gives CASRLEGWLNEKLFF.